This T cell receptor beta chain stems from a study of T cells in Graves' hyperthyroidism and ophthalmopathy. CDR1 and CDR2 from the germline V gene are SGHTA and FQGNSA. V gave up 1 base and J gave up 4 bases; unmatched junction bases: 5. There are 15 residues in the CDR3. Remarks on this clonotype: Its antigen is not identified.

The TCR beta CDR3 regions underwent amplification using RNA transcripts as the source. Initially, a first-round RT-PCR of the TCR CDR3 employed the HTBI primer set. TCRdb redid the calling of the multiplex PCR reads with MiXCR, one entry per CDR3 protein. This table has 500,000 to 600,000 distinct CDR3 sequences, about 45% appearing once. Findings of the study overall: Ophthalmopathy got predicted by the model a median about 6.7 months before its onset. Clonotypes that were expanded in thyroid above 0.001 mostly appeared in blood too.

No ophthalmopathy progression within 18 months constituted stable Graves' hyperthyroidism. Pregnant or lactating patients were excluded, as were those with uncontrolled infection or other autoimmune disease. The rearrangement joins TRBV7-2 to TRBJ2-3; 7 bases map to TRBD2. This TCR was sampled from a woman aged 18-29 years with Graves' hyperthyroidism. Material for sequencing was peripheral blood or thyroid tissue (not recorded which). The CDR3 spells CASSLGGREADTQYF. CDR3 DNA: TGTGCCAGCAGCTTAGGGGGCCGGGAGGCAGATACGCAGTATTTT. Based on the CDR3 plus reference TRBV7-2 and TRBJ2-3, the full variable domain is GAGVSQSPSNKVTEKGKDVELRCDPISGHTALYWYRQSLGQGLEFLIYFQGNSAPDKSGLPSDRFSAERTGGSVSTLTIQRTQQEDSAVYLCASSLGGREADTQYFGPGTRLTVL.